This T cell receptor (beta chain) appears in the sequencing data of a study of blood T cell repertoires in COVID-19. Study information: Samples representing acute and convalescent COVID-19 were sourced from the United States, Italy and Spain. PBMCs, B-cell-depleted T cells, or T cells provided the cDNA or gDNA that made up the material.

Per the original methods: Reference gene primers were amplified, and this amplification served to estimate nucleated cell counts. TCRdb's table, derived via immunoSEQ multiplex PCR, lists solely in-frame clones and lacks some. The D gene and trimming were derived from the DNA, and the V and J assignments and clone size from that table. The sample includes 60,000 to 75,000 clones, over 60% of them seen just once. There are 16 residues in the CDR3. Germline CDR1 reads SGHDT; CDR2 reads YYEEEE. Trimming took 3 bases from V and 1 from J, leaving 14 bases between them. Sequencing was done on a sample of peripheral blood. This sequence originates from a woman in her forties or fifties with active or convalescent COVID-19. The chain uses TRBV5-6 and TRBJ1-5; a weak D match, TRBD1 (6 bases). CDR3 in amino acids: CASSSLGGESNQPQHF. CDR3 DNA sequence: TGTGCCAGCAGCTCTCTAGGGGGGGAGAGCAATCAGCCCCAGCATTTT.